Presented here are 10 T cell receptor beta chains from one specimen sequenced in a study of regulatory T cells in long-lasting Graves disease. Time point defined: persistent/refractory GD, antithyroid drugs over 5 years with positive TRAb. Preparation of the TCR library used RNA extracted from PBMCs. Investigators prepared the TCR beta libraries by applying iRepertoire HTBI primers and Arm-PCR of CDR3 regions. MiXCR, run by TCRdb on the multiplex PCR reads, gives a single entry per CDR3 protein. The repertoire consists of 300,000 to 350,000 distinct CDR3 sequences, with around 20% occurring once and the leading ten covering just under 30%. The sequencing used peripheral blood mononuclear cells (PBMCs), collected when the disease was refractory, from a patient treated with antithyroid drugs. The source is a female donor with Graves disease.

This clonotype was detected ten times or more. The chain recombines TRBV11-2 with TRBJ2-7; 9 nucleotides line up with TRBD1. The trim removed 5 bases at V and 1 base at J, leaving 6 bases unmatched. CDR3 length: 15 amino acids. Germline V gene lookup returns CDR1 SGHAT and CDR2 FQNNGV. The CDR3 DNA reads as TGTGCCAGCAGCATCGGGACAGGGTCGTCCTACGAGCAGTACTTC. It codes for CASSIGTGSSYEQYF.

The chain has TRBV9 and TRBJ2-2, with D perhaps TRBD1 (6 bases). V lost 0 bases to trimming and J lost 0 bases, with 15 bases between them. The CDR3 is made up of 18 amino acids. Germline loops: CDR1 SGDLS, CDR2 YYNGEE. The CDR3 bases are TGTGCCAGCAGCGTAGGGGCAGGGGAAACCGCGAACACCGGGGAGCTGTTTTTT. Its protein is CASSVGAGETANTGELFF. Full variable domain (remainder filled in from reference TRBV9 and TRBJ2-2): DSGVTQTPKHLITATGQRVTLRCSPRSGDLSVYWYQQSLDQGLQFLIQYYNGEERAKGNILERFSAQQFPDLHSELNLSSLELGDSALYFCASSVGAGETANTGELFFGEGSRLTVL.

The sample holds a few counts of this clonotype. V and J are TRBV7-9 and TRBJ2-5; either TRBD1 or TRBD2 may supply D (6 bases each). CDR3 length: 15 amino acids. V lost 5 bases and J lost 4, with 17 bases in between. The germline CDR1 and CDR2 sequences are SEHNR and FQNEAQ (reference sequence). The CDR3 DNA reads TGTGCCAGCAGCCCACTCGGGGGCAACGGAGAGACCCAGTACTTC. It translates to CASSPLGGNGETQYF. The full variable domain, with the rest looked up from reference TRBV7-9 and TRBJ2-5, is DTGVSQNPRHKITKRGQNVTFRCDPISEHNRLYWYRQTLGQGPEFLTYFQNEAQLEKSRLLSDRFSAERPKGSFSTLEIQRTEQGDSAMYLCASSPLGGNGETQYFGPGTRLLVL.

This clonotype was seen repeatedly, ten times or more. The V and J genes are TRBV6-1 and TRBJ1-5, with D possibly being TRBD1 (5 bases). V lost 6 bases, J lost 2 bases, and 11 bases lay in between. Germline CDR1 reads MNHNS; CDR2 reads SASEGT. This CDR3 has 14 residues. The DNA of the CDR3 is TGTGCCAGCAGCGTAGGGGACGGCAATCAGCCCCAGCATTTT. Translating it yields CASSVGDGNQPQHF.

This clonotype was counted ten times or more. The rearrangement joins TRBV27 to TRBJ2-7; 7 nucleotides match TRBD2. Germline CDR1 reads MNHEY; CDR2 reads SMNVEV (reference sequence). CDR3 length: 19 residues. Trimming at V came to 6 bases and at J to 0 bases, leaving 20 bases not matched to a gene. The CDR3 coding sequence is TGTGCCAGCAGAAAAAGGGCTAGCGGAGACTCAACTCCCTCCTACGAGCAGTACTTC. This encodes CASRKRASGDSTPSYEQYF.

This clonotype came up a few times. V and J are TRBV11-2 and TRBJ2-2; 7 nucleotides line up with TRBD2. Germline-derived CDR1 and CDR2 are SGHAT and FQNNGV. Trimming removed 5 bases from V and 5 bases from J; junction bases left unmatched: 8. The CDR3 length is 15 residues. CDR3 sequence: CASSVGGTFTGELFF. Here the CDR3 DNA reads TGTGCCAGCAGCGTCGGGGGGACCTTTACCGGGGAGCTGTTTTTT.

Points on this clonotype: A far larger clone is a single base away, which makes a read error likely. This sequence joins TRBV12-3 or TRBV12-4 and TRBJ2-7; 7 bases map to TRBD1. This CDR3 comprises 14 residues. V gave up 9 bases and J gave up 2 bases; unmatched junction bases: 10. The CDR3 nucleotides read TGTGCCAGGAGCTTAGACGGGACAGCCTACGAGCAGTACTTC. Translated: CARSLDGTAYEQYF.

This clonotype was recorded many times. The chain recombines TRBV6-1 with TRBJ1-4; TRBD1 aligns across 7 bases. The germline V gene has CDR1 MNHNS and CDR2 SASEGT. The CDR3 covers 15 residues. Unmatched junction bases numbered 12, after V lost 6 bases and J lost 8 bases. CDR3 in DNA: TGTGCCAGCAGCCATGGCCAGGGGGAACGGGAAAAACTGTTTTTT. This sequence encodes CASSHGQGEREKLFF.

Ten or more counts support this clonotype. The J gene is TRBJ2-5, the V gene TRBV6-2 or TRBV6-3; 9 bases are a match to TRBD1. The CDR3 is made up of 15 amino acids. CDR1 is MNHEY and CDR2 is SVGEGT in the germline V gene. The V gene end was trimmed by 5 bases and the J gene end by 5 bases; junction bases not matched to a gene: 9. As DNA, the CDR3 is TGTGCCAGCAGTAGACCCGGGACAGGGAGTGAGACCCAGTACTTC. This gives the protein CASSRPGTGSETQYF.

Ten or more counts support this clonotype. The chain recombines TRBV7-2 with TRBJ1-1; D is uncertain. The CDR3 has 11 residues. The ends were cut back, 1 base at V and 11 bases at J, with 8 bases in the middle. In germline, CDR1 is SGHTA, CDR2 FQGNSA. CDR3 amino acids: CASSLGRVAFF. For the CDR3, the DNA is TGTGCCAGCAGCTTAGGGAGGGTGGCTTTCTTT.